This T cell receptor (beta chain) came from a study of cytomegalovirus exposure and HLA in healthy donors (dated by TCRdb to the late 2010s). In terms of the full investigation: In an earlier analysis of some 610 of the donors, around 290 Gb of sequence data and just under 120 million unique TCR beta sequences from approximately 180 million T cells were reported. About 310 gigabases of sequencing data and tens of millions of unique TCR sequences were included in an early release covering 550 to 650 HLA-typed donors. The study used immunosequencing to profile the T cell repertoires of more than 650 subjects and linked those repertoires to cytomegalovirus serostatus. Donor age, sex, ethnicity and CMV serostatus were collected together with the repertoire data. An earlier analysis of 587 of the donors applied high-throughput TCR beta sequencing to assess whether each TCR beta V gene segment acted as functional or pseudogenic. In the later analysis, no new phenotypic data were used to find candidate immune exposures; instead, reliance was placed on TCR beta sequences and their occurrence across donors. Among about 370 genotyped donors of the cohort, an average of about 240,000 unique TCR beta nucleotide sequences was sequenced per donor, of which about 19% were non-productive. The study aimed to test whether signatures of past pathogen exposure could be identified by cataloging public T cell receptors. To study patterns of TCR occurrence, a later analysis re-analyzed previously published TCR beta repertoires from around 670 donors and added high-resolution HLA genotyping. Roughly five DR-DQ haplotypes were handled as single units for association and clustering because linkage in the cohort was strong. Typing coverage differed by locus: A, B, C, DRB1 and DQB1 were typed in about 620-630 donors, DQA1 in approximately 520, DPA1 in 606, and DPB1 in 472. Every repertoire in the discovery cohort had been generated on one and the same sequencing platform. HLA typing included class I and class II loci at four-digit resolution. A later genetic analysis took genome-wide SNP genotypes for about three fifths of the roughly 670 donors and used that subset as a discovery cohort. To predict cytomegalovirus infection status, the study combined high-throughput TCR immunosequencing, statistical association of individual TCRs with disease status, and machine learning. Of the 300 to 500 genotyped donors, roughly 80% were placed in the genetic ancestry cluster associated with self-reported Caucasian donors. Besides the first cohort of roughly 700 subjects, a separate validation cohort made up of 120 different subjects was used.

From the germline V gene, CDR1 is SGHTS and CDR2 is YDEGEE. V is clipped by 0 bases and J by 5 bases, and the sequence between their germline boundaries is 17 bases long. Including cysteine and phenylalanine, the CDR3 has 16 amino acids. This entry keeps only the CDR3 DNA: 48 bases, framed from base 1. In total, over 600 healthy bone marrow donors made up the cohort. At the time of sampling, every cohort member was nominally healthy, though immune exposures that went unrecorded were likely present. The donor tested CMV seronegative, placing the donor among the 350 or so seronegative members of the cohort. A peripheral blood sample was collected from each donor, and TCR beta sequencing was performed on peripheral blood mononuclear cells. Genomic DNA extraction from the blood cell samples was performed with the Qiagen DNeasy Blood Extraction Kit. Regarding this clone: The specificity of this receptor is unknown.

Results and caveats for the whole study, not just this receptor: A later analysis associated around 16,000 TCR beta sequences with specific HLA alleles at a false discovery rate of 0.05. Because HLA typing was unavailable for some donors at each locus, only the typed subset was used in association tests. The cohort was sequenced for TCR beta chains only, and without alpha or paired-chain data the features that could be detected were limited. In a later genetic analysis, fewer N-insertions in productive TCRs were reported among donors in an Asian-associated ancestry cluster than the approximately 670-donor mean. A later analysis reported that several top co-occurrence clusters appeared linked to parvovirus B19, influenza, CMV and Epstein-Barr virus. The earlier analysis of almost 600 of the donors excluded seventeen rarely observed V segments, including chromosome 9 orphons, because counts were too low. A later analysis found that TCR association rates varied across HLA loci, with DRB1 alleles showing the most associated TCRs and HLA-C alleles the fewest. Some IMGT-functional V segments, including TRBV6-2 and TRBV6-3, could not be distinguished by the 87-base-pair reads and were therefore excluded. Immune exposure information for the cohort was limited to CMV serostatus. In a later genetic analysis, a missense DCLRE1C variant was associated with V-gene and J-gene trimming of TCR beta chains, and the association was replicated in an independent cohort. Three of the identified cytomegalovirus-associated TCR beta chains were confirmed in vitro to be specific for cytomegalovirus antigens. Most TCR sequences were seen in very few donors, while some public TCRs were found in many individuals. Roughly uniform sequencing depth across donors was assumed in presence/absence analyses, although this assumption may not hold. Strong co-occurrence of HLA alleles, especially DR and DQ, made assigning TCR associations to individual alleles difficult. In both the original and validation cohorts, the classifier was reported to diagnose cytomegalovirus status with high specificity and sensitivity. A later analysis found that most CMV-associated TCR beta chains appeared HLA-restricted, with HLA associations seemingly driven largely by CMV exposure. A cluster of highly shared sequence variants was judged likely to be a technical artifact of the sequencing pipeline. Correlated functional status among segregating V segments might reflect linkage disequilibrium, but an unknown experimental factor could not be ruled out. A further reported finding was that TCR beta sequences accurately predicted the HLA-A and HLA-B alleles for most subjects in the first cohort. Broadly in line with IMGT annotations, most TCR beta V segments showed up in productive rearrangements about 90% or about 30% of the time in an earlier analysis of 450 to 600 of the donors. A total of 150 to 200 TCR beta chains were listed by the study as associated with cytomegalovirus. In a later analysis, HLA-associated TCR beta chains were found to be more clonally expanded and to have lower generation probabilities than equally common non-associated chains. The authors suggested that the approach could potentially be generalized to other disease states and immunological phenotypes.

Library preparation used the immunoSEQ multiplex PCR assay. For the multiplex PCR, a mixture combining 60 forward primers for TCR Vbeta segments and 13 reverse primers for TCR Jbeta segments was used. The CDR3 region of rearranged TCR beta genes was amplified from genomic DNA by a multiplex PCR assay. The Illumina HiSeq System was used to sequence the amplified TCR beta libraries as 87-base-pair reads. From the authors' description of their analysis: A later analysis tallied about 77 million unique TCR beta chains across the 666 repertoires, and approximately 9.9 million of those chains were shared by two or more donors. Raw reads were error-corrected and collapsed into unique sequences by a nearest-neighbor algorithm in which closely related sequences were merged to remove PCR and sequencing errors. V, D and J gene segments were assigned by aligning CDR3 sequences to IMGT reference sequences. For a sequence to be retained, a match of at least six nucleotides was required to both a V gene segment and a J gene segment. Rearrangements were classified as productive when the CDR3 lacked stop codons and remained in frame with V and J, and all other rearrangements were classified as non-productive. CDR3 was defined according to IMGT convention as the region running from the second conserved V-encoded cysteine to the conserved J-encoded phenylalanine. The earlier analysis of 587 of the donors excluded sequences that lacked an unambiguous match to a single V gene segment. An earlier analysis of 500 to 600 of the donors classified V segments as functional when productive rearrangements were above 56.7% and as segregating when the standard deviation between donors was above 5%. To diagnose cytomegalovirus status from the catalog of TCR beta chain sequences, a statistical classification framework was built. A later analysis assigned V and J genes by comparing TCR nucleotide sequences with IMGT/GENE-DB human TR gene sequences. Using the TCRdist pipeline, a later analysis assigned CDR3 sequences along with most-parsimonious VDJ recombination scenarios. In a later analysis, each TCR beta chain was defined by its CDR3 amino acid sequence together with its V-gene family, and reads without a unique V-gene family were excluded. To address suspected cross-contamination and a sequencing artifact, a later analysis removed a few hundred highly shared, low-generation-probability nucleotide sequences. In a later analysis, a clonal expansion index was calculated for each public chain from normalized within-repertoire ranks of inferred template counts. A later analysis computed generation probabilities with a VDJ recombination model fitted to out-of-frame rearrangements, and checked the results against IGoR. A later analysis scored TCR-TCR, TCR-HLA and TCR-CMV co-occurrence with hypergeometric tests, applying a repertoire-size bias correction to TCR pairs. In a later analysis, false discovery rates were estimated by permuting HLA or CMV assignments 20 times. A later analysis grouped co-occurring TCRs with DBSCAN, adding TCRdist sequence similarity when clustering within HLA-allele-positive subsets. Co-occurrence clustering excluded repertoires with fewer than 30,000 or more than 120,000 public chains, plus five with anomalous nucleotide sharing. The immuneACCESS repertoire file appears here via TCRdb, limited to in-frame rearrangements. These files lack a portion of the clones; in checked studies, under half of the deficit traces to unresolved V genes, and the cause of the others is not known. V, J and clone size are those of that table, while D and trimming were read from the DNA. This sample's listing comprises just over 80,000 clones. 1% to 1.4% of the sample comes from the top ten.

The receptor comes from a woman aged 25 to 39 in good health and CMV-seronegative. Sequences were obtained from PBMCs. Recombination joined TRBV5-8 with TRBJ1-2; D gene: possibly TRBD1, on 6 matching bases. The CDR3 amino acid sequence is: CASSLETGLAGYGYTF. The DNA is as follows: TGTGCCAGCAGCTTGGAGACAGGCCTTGCGGGTTATGGCTACACCTTC.